The next 22 T cell receptor beta chains were all read from a single sample in a study of tumor-infiltrating lymphocytes in primary liver carcinoma. cDNA specific to TCR beta was made from about 0.45 ug of total RNA, with a constant-region primer employed for priming. Generation of the TCR beta libraries relied on three nested multiplex PCR rounds using slightly modified ARM-PCR. Investigators reported that the first two PCR rounds, at 10 to 11 cycles each, used TRBV1-TRBV30 forward primers with a C-beta reverse primer. TCRdb called the multiplex PCR reads again in MiXCR, with one record for every CDR3 protein. This sample has more than 45,000 distinct CDR3 sequences; roughly 80% occur once, and the top ten carry around 22%. It was from about 19-30 mg of unsorted bulk tissue that RNA and DNA were co-extracted. Sequencing was carried out using liver tumor tissue from sampling region 5. Described subset: tumor region T5, tumor centre. Receptor source: a man in his forties with primary liver carcinoma and hepatitis B virus infection.

As regards this clonotype: Sequence at one end of the junction differs from germline and may be a read error. The rearrangement joins TRBV5-1 to TRBJ2-3; D may be TRBD2 (5 bases). Per the germline V gene, CDR1 is SGHRS and CDR2 is YFSETQ. The CDR3 has 16 residues. Here the CDR3 DNA reads TGCGCCAACAGCTTGAACGGCCGTGCTAGCACAGATACTCAGTATTTT. Protein: CANSLNGRASTDTQYF.

This chain links TRBV10-3 with TRBJ2-7, with 7 bases lining up with TRBD2. The V segment lost 2 bases and the J segment 4 bases; nucleotides outside the gene matches: 8. This CDR3 is built from 15 residues. From germline, CDR1 is ENHRY and CDR2 SYGVKD. CDR3 sequence reads: CAISEGTNGEYEQYF. CDR3 coding DNA: TGTGCCATCAGTGAGGGGACTAATGGTGAATACGAGCAGTACTTC.

This chain connects TRBV6-1 to TRBJ2-5, with TRBD2 identical over 8 bases. The CDR3 covers 14 residues. From germline, CDR1 is MNHNS and CDR2 SASEGT. J lost 13 bases, V lost 5 bases, and 15 bases had no gene match. The CDR3 loop reads CASSQGLVQEPLYF. CDR3 nucleotide sequence: TGTGCCAGCAGTCAGGGACTAGTTCAAGAGCCCCTGTACTTC.

Relative to its sample, this clonotype is medium-sized. The chain joins TRBV29-1 to TRBJ2-5; no definite D call. Germline values: CDR1 SQVTM, CDR2 ANQGSEA. Trimming took off 5 bases at V and 5 bases at J, with 12 bases between the two ends. This CDR3 is 12 amino acids long. The CDR3: CSVPLGVETQYF. CDR3 DNA sequence: TGCAGCGTTCCACTGGGCGTGGAGACCCAGTACTTC.

This rearrangement joins TRBV14 to TRBJ2-1; D is ambiguous. The CDR3 spans 16 residues. Germline V gene sequence: CDR1 SGHDN, CDR2 FVKESK. Trimming shortened V by 6 bases and J by 6 bases, and 21 bases separated the two germline ends. The chain's CDR3 is CASSAVVGWVGNEQFF. The DNA for the CDR3 is TGTGCCAGCAGTGCCGTAGTGGGATGGGTAGGCAATGAGCAGTTCTTC.

To note about this clonotype: A junction end diverges from the germline sequence, so it may reflect a read error. The chain couples TRBV11-2 to TRBJ2-2; 8 nucleotides match TRBD1. Germline CDR1 is SGHAT and CDR2 is FQNNGV. This CDR3 comprises 15 residues. CDR3 residues: CASSLRDRSIGELFF. The CDR3 bases are TGTGCCAGTAGCCTCCGGGACAGGAGTATCGGGGAGCTGTTCTTT. The complete variable domain, with remaining parts taken from reference TRBV11-2 and TRBJ2-2, reads EAGVAQSPRYKIIEKRQSVAFWCNPISGHATLYWYQQILGQGPKLLIQFQNNGVVDDSQLPKDRFSAERLKGVDSTLKIQPAKLEDSAVYLCASSLRDRSIGELFFGEGSRLTVL.

V is TRBV29-1 and J is TRBJ2-5; unclear D gene. The length of the CDR3 is 15 residues. V lost 8 bases and J lost 4, with 23 bases in between. Germline V gene sequence: CDR1 SQVTM, CDR2 ANQGSEA. CDR3 nucleotides: TGCAGCTTCGCCCCTCTTGTGGGAACGGGAGAGACCCAGTACTTC. Protein: CSFAPLVGTGETQYF.

With respect to this clonotype: A read error is likely, as this CDR3 ends without the conserved phenylalanine or tryptophan. The V call is TRBV13, the J call TRBJ1-6; tentative D call: TRBD1 (5 bases). This CDR3 contains 16 residues. Trimming removed 4 bases from V and 8 bases from J, with 18 bases in between. Germline-derived CDR1 and CDR2 are PRHDT and FYEKMQ (reference sequence). The CDR3 is CASSSPGTHGDSPLHL. The DNA of the CDR3 is TGTGCCAGCAGCTCCCCCGGGACGCATGGGGATTCACCCCTCCACTTG.

Comments on this clonotype: The junction shows a germline mismatch at one end, possibly a read error. This chain uses TRBV29-1 with TRBJ2-1; D may be TRBD2 (6 bases). CDR1 is SQVTM and CDR2 is ANQGSEA in the germline V gene. The CDR3 is made up of 15 amino acids. The CDR3 sequence is CSVGLAGGFYNERFF. CDR3 DNA sequence: TGCAGCGTTGGATTAGCTGGAGGGTTCTACAATGAGCGGTTCTTC.

A note on this clonotype: One junction end disagrees with the germline gene, perhaps due to a read error. The chain recombines TRBV5-5 with TRBJ1-2; unclear D gene. Per germline, CDR1 SGHKS and CDR2 YYEKEE (reference sequence). The CDR3 contains 15 residues. The CDR3 DNA sequence: TGTGCCAGCAGCATTCCCCCGGAGACTAACTATGGCTACATCTTC. Its protein is CASSIPPETNYGYIF.

Note on this clonotype: The CDR3 carries no conserved terminal phenylalanine or tryptophan, so it likely arises from a read error. No DNA is shown, since the ends of the CDR3 on it are uncertain; the CDR3 is the one TCRdb lists. The V gene is TRBV11-1, the J gene TRBJ2-6. The CDR3 length is 16 residues, termini included. Germline V gene data show CDR1 as SGHAT and CDR2 as FQDESV (reference sequence). The CDR3 region is CASNHPRPSGANVLIL.

As for this clonotype: At one end the junction does not follow the germline gene, possibly because of a read error. The chain uses TRBV28 and TRBJ2-7, with a tentative D call TRBD1 (6 bases). Germline loops: CDR1 MDHEN, CDR2 SYDVKM. The CDR3 has 15 residues. This chain's CDR3 is CASSEPGQSRNEQYF. The DNA for the CDR3 is TGTGCCAGCAGTGAACCAGGACAGAGTCGCAACGAGCAATACTTC.

By share of the sample, this clonotype is medium-sized. The chain has TRBV6-5 and TRBJ2-5, with D perhaps matching TRBD1 or TRBD2 (6 bases each). Germline CDR1 is MNHEY and CDR2 is SVGAGI. This CDR3 spans 13 amino acids. V was shortened by 2 bases and J by 5 bases, with 9 bases between the two germline ends. The CDR3 sequence: CASSYPGAETQYF. The DNA for the CDR3 is TGTGCCAGCAGTTACCCGGGGGCGGAGACCCAGTACTTC.

By its share, this clonotype is medium-sized. The CDR3 reads CSVGSGWGMNTEAFF. DNA of the CDR3: TGCAGCGTTGGATCCGGGTGGGGTATGAACACTGAAGCTTTCTTT. The chain recombines TRBV29-1 with TRBJ1-1; D is ambiguous. With 4 bases removed from V and 0 bases from J, the gap between germline ends came to 15 bases. The germline gives CDR1 SQVTM, CDR2 ANQGSEA. This CDR3 has 15 residues. Full variable domain (rest looked up from reference TRBV29-1 and TRBJ1-1): SAVISQKPSRDICQRGTSLTIQCQVDSQVTMMFWYRQQPGQSLTLIATANQGSEATYESGFVIDKFPISRPNLTFSTLTVSNMSPEDSSIYLCSVGSGWGMNTEAFFGQGTRLTVV.

This clonotype was recorded at least ten times. The rearrangement uses TRBV2 and TRBJ1-2; D is unresolved. Trimming left V 7 bases short and J 3 bases short, with 9 bases between. This CDR3 has 12 residues. Germline values: CDR1 SNHLY, CDR2 FYNNEI. The CDR3 here is CASTSRDYGYTF. CDR3 DNA: TGTGCCAGCACCTCCCGTGACTATGGCTACACCTTC.

For the CDR3, the DNA is TGTGCCAGCAACCCTAGCTCAATCCAGGGTACTGTGTGGGAGACCCAGTACTTC. This gives the protein CASNPSSIQGTVWETQYF. The V and J genes are TRBV11-2 and TRBJ2-5; D possibly uses TRBD1 or TRBD2 (5 bases each). The V gene lost 7 bases and the J gene lost 5 bases, with 29 bases spanning the gap. CDR1 is SGHAT, CDR2 FQNNGV, per germline. The length of the CDR3 is 18 residues.

J is TRBJ2-7 and V is TRBV7-2, with D unclear. Germline V gives CDR1 SGHTA, CDR2 FQGNSA. V lost 5 bases and J lost 0, with 20 bases in between. The CDR3 length is 17 residues. In nucleotides, the CDR3 is TGTGCCAGCAGCACCCCCCTCGGAGTCCCAACCTCCTACGAGCAGTACTTC. This translates into CASSTPLGVPTSYEQYF.

The rearrangement links TRBV29-1 to TRBJ2-3; a weak D match, TRBD2 (6 bases). Germline loops: CDR1 SQVTM, CDR2 ANQGSEA. The CDR3 sequence is 12 residues long. DNA of the CDR3: TGCAGGGCGGGGTTTAAAGGAGATACGCAGTATTTT. Its translation is CRAGFKGDTQYF.

V usage is TRBV4-1 and J usage is TRBJ2-5; 7 nucleotides agree with TRBD1. The germline CDR1 and CDR2 sequences are MGHRA and YSYEKL. This CDR3 region has 14 residues. The V segment lost 10 bases and the J segment 5 bases; nucleotides outside the gene matches: 13. The CDR3 DNA follows: TGCGCCAACAACACCCGGACAGGAGTCGAGACCCAGTACTTC. This codes for CANNTRTGVETQYF.

Regarding this clonotype: A read error may produce the germline difference seen at one junction end. J is TRBJ2-3 and V is TRBV7-3; 16 bases line up with TRBD2. Germline V gene lookup returns CDR1 SGHTA and CDR2 FQGTGA. The CDR3 covers 18 residues. The CDR3, as DNA: TGTGCCAGCAGCCCAGGGACTAGCGGGAGGGCCGCACAGGATAAGCAGTATTTT. Translation gives CASSPGTSGRAAQDKQYF.

Note on this clonotype: This CDR3 fails to terminate in the conserved phenylalanine or tryptophan, so it likely reflects a read error. This chain uses TRBV11-1 with TRBJ1-6, with D perhaps matching TRBD1 (5 bases). Germline-derived CDR1 and CDR2 are SGHAT and FQDESV (reference sequence). CDR3 size: 13 residues. The CDR3 coding sequence is TGTGCCAGCAGCCGGACACTTGTTTCACCACTCCACTTA. Protein product: CASSRTLVSPLHL.

Remarks on this clonotype: The germline gene is not matched at one end of the junction; a read error may be the cause. The chain recombines TRBV11-2 with TRBJ2-5, with D hard to call. CDR1 SGHAT and CDR2 FQNNGV come from the germline V gene. This CDR3 contains 17 residues. Here the CDR3 reads CASSLRVAFRLQEIQYF. The CDR3 DNA reads as TGTGCCAGCAGCTTACGGGTCGCTTTCCGACTCCAAGAGATCCAGTACTTC.